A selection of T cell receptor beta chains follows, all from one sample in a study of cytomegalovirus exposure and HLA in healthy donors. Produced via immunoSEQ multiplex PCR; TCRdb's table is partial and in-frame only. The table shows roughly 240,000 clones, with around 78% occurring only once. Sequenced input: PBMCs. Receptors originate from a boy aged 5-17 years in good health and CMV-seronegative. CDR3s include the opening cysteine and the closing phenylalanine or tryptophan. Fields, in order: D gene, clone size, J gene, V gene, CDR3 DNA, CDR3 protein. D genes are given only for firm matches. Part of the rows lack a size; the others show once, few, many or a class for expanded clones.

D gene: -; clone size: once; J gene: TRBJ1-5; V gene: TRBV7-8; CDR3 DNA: TGTGCCAGCAGCTTGGGCGGGCAGCCCCAGCATTTT; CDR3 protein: CASSLGGQPQHF
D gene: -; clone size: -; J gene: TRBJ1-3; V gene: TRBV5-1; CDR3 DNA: TGCGCCAGCAGCTTGGGAGCGGGCAGTAACACCATATATTTT; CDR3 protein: CASSLGAGSNTIYF
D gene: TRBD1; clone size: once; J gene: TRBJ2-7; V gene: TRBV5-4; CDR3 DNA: TGTGCCAGCAGCAGCCCGGGACAGGGGTTCAACGAGCAGTACTTC; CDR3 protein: CASSSPGQGFNEQYF
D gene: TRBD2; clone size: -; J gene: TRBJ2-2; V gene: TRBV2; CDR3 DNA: TGTGCCAGCAGTGTACCGGGAACCCTAGCGGGAGACACCGGGGAGCTGTTTTTT; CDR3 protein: CASSVPGTLAGDTGELFF
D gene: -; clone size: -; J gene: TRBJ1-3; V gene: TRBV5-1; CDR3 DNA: TGCGCCAGCCAGGGGAATCTCTCTGGAAACACCATATATTTT; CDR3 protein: CASQGNLSGNTIYF
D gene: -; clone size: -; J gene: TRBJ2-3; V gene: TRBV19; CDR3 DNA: TGTGCCAGTAGTATAGGAGCAGCGGTCCCCACAGATACGCAGTATTTT; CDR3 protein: CASSIGAAVPTDTQYF
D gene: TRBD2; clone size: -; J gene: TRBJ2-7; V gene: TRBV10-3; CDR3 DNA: TGTGCCATCAGTGGGACTAGCGGGTACGACTCCTACGAGCAGTACTTC; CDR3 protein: CAISGTSGYDSYEQYF
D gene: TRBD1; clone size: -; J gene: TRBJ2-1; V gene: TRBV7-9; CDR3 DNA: TGTGCCAGCAGTCCCTCCCAGGGGGCGTTCGACAATGAGCAGTTCTTC; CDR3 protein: CASSPSQGAFDNEQFF
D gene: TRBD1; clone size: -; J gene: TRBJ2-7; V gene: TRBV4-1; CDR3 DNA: TGCGCCAGCAGCCAAGTTCTTCAGGGGGACTCCTACGAGCAGTACTTC; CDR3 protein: CASSQVLQGDSYEQYF
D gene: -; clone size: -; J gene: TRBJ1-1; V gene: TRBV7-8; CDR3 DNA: TGTGCCAGCAGCCTTAATACGGGGATGAACACTGAAGCTTTCTTT; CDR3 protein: CASSLNTGMNTEAFF
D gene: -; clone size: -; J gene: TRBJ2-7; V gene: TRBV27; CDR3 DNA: TGTGCCAGCACGCAGACTGCGAGCTCCTACGAGCAGTACTTC; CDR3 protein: CASTQTASSYEQYF
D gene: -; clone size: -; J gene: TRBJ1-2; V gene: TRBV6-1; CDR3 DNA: TGTGCCAGCAGTGAAGTGATTTCAGGGGCGTACTATGGCTACACCTTC; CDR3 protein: CASSEVISGAYYGYTF
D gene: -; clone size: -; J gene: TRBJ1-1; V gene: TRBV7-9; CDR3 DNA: TGTGCCAGCAGCACCACAGGGCTAAACACTGAAGCTTTCTTT; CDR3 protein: CASSTTGLNTEAFF
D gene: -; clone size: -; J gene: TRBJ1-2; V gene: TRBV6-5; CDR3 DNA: TGTGCCAGCAGACTTCAGGGTCTCGTTAACTATGGCTACACCTTC; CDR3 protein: CASRLQGLVNYGYTF
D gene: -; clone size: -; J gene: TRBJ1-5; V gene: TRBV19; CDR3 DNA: TGTGCCAGTAGTTCAGGAAATAGCAATCAGCCCCAGCATTTT; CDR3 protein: CASSSGNSNQPQHF
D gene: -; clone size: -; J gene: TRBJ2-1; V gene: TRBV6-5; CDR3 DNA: TGTGCCAGCAGACTAACTAGTGGGGATTACAATGAGCAGTTCTTC; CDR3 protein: CASRLTSGDYNEQFF
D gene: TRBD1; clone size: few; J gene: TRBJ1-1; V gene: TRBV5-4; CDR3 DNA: TGTGCCAGCATGTCGAATTACAGGGGGTACACTGAAGCTTTCTTT; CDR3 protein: CASMSNYRGYTEAFF
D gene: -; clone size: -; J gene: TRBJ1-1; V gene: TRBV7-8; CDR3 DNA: TGTGCCAGCACCCGCGCTATGGGGGGTGAAGCTTTCTTT; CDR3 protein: CASTRAMGGEAFF
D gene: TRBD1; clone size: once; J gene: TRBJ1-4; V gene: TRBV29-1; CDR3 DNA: TGCAGCGTTGCCGGGACAGGGGGCAGTGAAAAACTGTTTTTT; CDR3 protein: CSVAGTGGSEKLFF
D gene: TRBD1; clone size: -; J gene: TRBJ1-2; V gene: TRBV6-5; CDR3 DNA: TGTGCCAGCAGCCTGGACAGGATTGGCTACACCTTC; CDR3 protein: CASSLDRIGYTF
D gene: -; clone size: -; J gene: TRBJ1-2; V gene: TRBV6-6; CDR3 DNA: TGTGCCAGCAGTGCCGAGGGGGGGGCCGGCTACACCTTC; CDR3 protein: CASSAEGGAGYTF
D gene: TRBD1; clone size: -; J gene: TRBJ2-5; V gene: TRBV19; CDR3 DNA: TGTGCCAGTAGCCCCGGACAGGGAAGGCAAGAGACCCAGTACTTC; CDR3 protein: CASSPGQGRQETQYF
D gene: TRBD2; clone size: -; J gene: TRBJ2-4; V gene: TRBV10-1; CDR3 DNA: TGCGCCAGCAGTGATCGGTCTAGCGGGGCCAAAAACATTCAGTACTTC; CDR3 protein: CASSDRSSGAKNIQYF
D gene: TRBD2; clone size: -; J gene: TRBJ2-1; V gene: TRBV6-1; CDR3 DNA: TGTGCCAGCAGTGAAGCTGCGGGGGGTCGCTACAATGAGCAGTTCTTC; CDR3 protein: CASSEAAGGRYNEQFF
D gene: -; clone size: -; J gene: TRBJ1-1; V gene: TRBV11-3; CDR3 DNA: TGTGCCAGCAGCTTAGTCAGGGTGGGCACTGAAGCTTTCTTT; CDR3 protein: CASSLVRVGTEAFF
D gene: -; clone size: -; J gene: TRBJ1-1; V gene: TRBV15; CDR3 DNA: TGTGCCACCAGCAGGGAACTCAGGAAGGCTGAAGCTTTCTTT; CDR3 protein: CATSRELRKAEAFF
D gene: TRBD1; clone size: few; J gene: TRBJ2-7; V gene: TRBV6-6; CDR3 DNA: TGTGCCACCCTGGACAGGAGCAATCGGTGCACGTACTTC; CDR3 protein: CATLDRSNRCTYF
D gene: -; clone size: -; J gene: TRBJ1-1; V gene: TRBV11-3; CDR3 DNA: TGTGCCAGCAGCTCCCGGACACCTGAAGCTTTCTTT; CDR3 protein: CASSSRTPEAFF
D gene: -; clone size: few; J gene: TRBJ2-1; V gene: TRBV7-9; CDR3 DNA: TGTGCCAGCAGCGGAACAGAGAAGGTTTCCAATGAGCAGTTCTTC; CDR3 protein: CASSGTEKVSNEQFF
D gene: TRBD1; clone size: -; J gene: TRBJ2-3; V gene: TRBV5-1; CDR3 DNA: TGCGCCAGCAGCTTGGGGGACAGGGACGCAGATACGCAGTATTTT; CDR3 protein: CASSLGDRDADTQYF
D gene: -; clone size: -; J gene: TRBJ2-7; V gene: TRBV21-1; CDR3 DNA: TGTGCCAGCAGCGGCCGGGACAGGGTTCACGAGCAGTACTTC; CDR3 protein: CASSGRDRVHEQYF
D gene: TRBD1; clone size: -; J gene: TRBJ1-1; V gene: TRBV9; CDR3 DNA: TGTGCCAGCAGCGTAGATGGACAGGGTAACACTGAAGCTTTCTTT; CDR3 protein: CASSVDGQGNTEAFF
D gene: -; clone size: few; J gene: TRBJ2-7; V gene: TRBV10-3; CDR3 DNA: TGTGCCATCGGCAGGGACGAGCAGTACTTC; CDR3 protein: CAIGRDEQYF
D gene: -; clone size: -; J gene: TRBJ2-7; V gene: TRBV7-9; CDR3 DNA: TGTGCCAGCAGCTTAGGGCCGTCTGGAGGACCCTACGAGCAGTACTTC; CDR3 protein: CASSLGPSGGPYEQYF
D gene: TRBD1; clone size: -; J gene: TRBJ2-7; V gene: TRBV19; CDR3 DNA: TGTGCCAGTAGTATAGAAGGGACAGTAGCCTACGAGCAGTACTTC; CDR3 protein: CASSIEGTVAYEQYF
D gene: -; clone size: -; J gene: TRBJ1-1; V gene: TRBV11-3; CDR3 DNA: TGTGCCAGCACCTCTTCCGGGGACACTGAAGCTTTCTTT; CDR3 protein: CASTSSGDTEAFF
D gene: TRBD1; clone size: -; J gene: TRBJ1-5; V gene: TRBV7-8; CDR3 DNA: TGTGCCAGCAGCTCTACCGGTGGACAGGGATTCCAGCCCCAGCATTTT; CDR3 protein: CASSSTGGQGFQPQHF
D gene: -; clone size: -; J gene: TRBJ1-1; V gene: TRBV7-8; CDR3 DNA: TGTGCCAGCAGCTCTCAGTCGAACACTGAAGCTTTCTTT; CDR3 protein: CASSSQSNTEAFF
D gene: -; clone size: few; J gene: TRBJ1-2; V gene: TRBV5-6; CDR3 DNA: TGTGCCAGCAGCTTGGTTGGTACAGGTGACGATGGCTACACCTTC; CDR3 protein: CASSLVGTGDDGYTF
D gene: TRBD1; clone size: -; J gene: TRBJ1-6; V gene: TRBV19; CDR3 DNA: TGTGCCAGTAGGCCGACAGGGGGCAAGAATAATTCACCCCTCCACTTT; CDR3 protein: CASRPTGGKNNSPLHF
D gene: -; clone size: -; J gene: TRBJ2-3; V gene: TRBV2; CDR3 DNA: TGTGCCAGCAGTGGTGGCTCTAGCACAGATACGCAGTATTTT; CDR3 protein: CASSGGSSTDTQYF
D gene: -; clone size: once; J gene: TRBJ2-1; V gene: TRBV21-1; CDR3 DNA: TGTGCCAGCAGCATCCTCCGGGACAGCTCCTACAATGAGCAGTTCTTC; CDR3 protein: CASSILRDSSYNEQFF
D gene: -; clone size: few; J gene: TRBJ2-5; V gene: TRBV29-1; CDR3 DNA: TGCAGCGTCGAAATTATGAGGGTGGGAGAGACCCAGTACTTC; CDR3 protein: CSVEIMRVGETQYF
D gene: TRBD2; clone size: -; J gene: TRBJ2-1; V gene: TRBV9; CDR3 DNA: TGTGCCAGCAGCCCAAGGACTAGCGGGGGGGGTGAGCAGTTCTTC; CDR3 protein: CASSPRTSGGGEQFF
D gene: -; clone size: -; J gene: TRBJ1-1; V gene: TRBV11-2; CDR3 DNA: TGTGCCAGCAGCCCCAGCCCGTACACAGCGAACACTGAAGCTTTCTTT; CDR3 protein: CASSPSPYTANTEAFF
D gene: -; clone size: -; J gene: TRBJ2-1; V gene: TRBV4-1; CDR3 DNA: TGCGCCAGCAGCCAACACAGGGGGGGGCTATACAATGAGCAGTTCTTC; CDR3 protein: CASSQHRGGLYNEQFF
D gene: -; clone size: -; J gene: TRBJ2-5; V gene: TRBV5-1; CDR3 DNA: TGCGCCAGCACAGGGTCGTCGAGAAGCCAAGAGACCCAGTACTTC; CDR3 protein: CASTGSSRSQETQYF
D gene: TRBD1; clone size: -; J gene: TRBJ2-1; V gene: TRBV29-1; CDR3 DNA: TGCAGCGTTGAAGACCCCGGGACAGGGGGCAAAGATGAGCAGTTCTTC; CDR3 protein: CSVEDPGTGGKDEQFF